This T cell receptor beta chain is from a study of cytotoxic CD8 clonotypes in ibrutinib-treated CLL. Points from the study as a whole: In comparison with age-matched healthy donors, baseline clonality was higher and tracked circulating CD8+ T-cell counts. The study found clonality rose at ibrutinib response, then fell toward baseline at progression.

CDR3 length: 16 residues. V lost 4 bases and J lost 7; bases outside the gene matches: 9. Germline V gene sequence: CDR1 SGHRS, CDR2 YFSETQ. Clones were sequenced by immunoSEQ multiplex PCR, and TCRdb holds only the in-frame ones, with some missing. The table shows some 63,000 clones, with 90% occurring only once. Comment on this clone: Its antigen is currently unknown.

Sample: PBMCs, taken after 12 months of ibrutinib treatment. The receptor was isolated from a human donor with chronic lymphocytic leukemia. V is TRBV5-1 and J is TRBJ1-3; 12 nucleotides match TRBD1. CDR3 in DNA: TGCGCCAGCAGCGTAACGGGACAGGGGGCGGCGAACACCATATATTTT. Translating gives CASSVTGQGAANTIYF.